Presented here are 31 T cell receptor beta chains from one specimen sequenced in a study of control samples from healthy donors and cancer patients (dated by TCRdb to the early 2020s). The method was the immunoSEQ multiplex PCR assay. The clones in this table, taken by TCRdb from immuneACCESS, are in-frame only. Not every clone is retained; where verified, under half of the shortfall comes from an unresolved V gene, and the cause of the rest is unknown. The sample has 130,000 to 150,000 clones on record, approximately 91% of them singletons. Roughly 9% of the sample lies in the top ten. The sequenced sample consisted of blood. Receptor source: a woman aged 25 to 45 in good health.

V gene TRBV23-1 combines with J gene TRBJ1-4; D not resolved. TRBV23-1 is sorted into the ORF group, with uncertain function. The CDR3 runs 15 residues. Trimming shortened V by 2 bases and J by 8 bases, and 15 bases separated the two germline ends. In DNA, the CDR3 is TGCGCCAGCAGTCAACGTGACACCCCGGGGGAAAAACTGTTTTTT. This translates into CASSQRDTPGEKLFF.

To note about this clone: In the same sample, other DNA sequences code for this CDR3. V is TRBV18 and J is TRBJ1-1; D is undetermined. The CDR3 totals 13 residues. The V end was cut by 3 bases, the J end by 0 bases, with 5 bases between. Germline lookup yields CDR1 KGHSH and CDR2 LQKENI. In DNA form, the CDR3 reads TGTGCCAGCTCACCTGCAGTGAACACTGAAGCTTTCTTT. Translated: CASSPAVNTEAFF.

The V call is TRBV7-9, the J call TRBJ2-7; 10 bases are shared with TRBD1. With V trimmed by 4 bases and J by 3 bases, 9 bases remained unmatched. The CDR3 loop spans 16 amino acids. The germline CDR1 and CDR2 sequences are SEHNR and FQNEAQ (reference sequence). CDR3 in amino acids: CASSSRQGALIYEQYF. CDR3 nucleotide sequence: TGTGCCAGCAGCTCCAGACAGGGGGCCCTCATCTACGAGCAGTACTTC.

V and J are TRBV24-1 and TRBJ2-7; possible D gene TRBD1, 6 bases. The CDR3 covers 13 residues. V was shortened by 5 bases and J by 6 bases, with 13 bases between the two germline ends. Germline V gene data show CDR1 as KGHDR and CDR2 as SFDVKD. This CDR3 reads CATSAEGTSEQYF. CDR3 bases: TGTGCCACCAGTGCCGAAGGGACAAGCGAGCAGTACTTC.

CDR3 in amino acids: CASSPSTSGYNEQFF. As DNA, the CDR3 is TGTGCCAGCAGCCCTTCGACTAGCGGCTACAATGAGCAGTTCTTC. The chain employs TRBV7-6 and TRBJ2-1, with TRBD2 matching 9 bases. In germline, CDR1 is SGHVS, CDR2 FNYEAQ. After removal of 5 bases from V and 3 bases from J, the junction contained 5 bases not matched to a gene. This CDR3 is 15 amino acids long.

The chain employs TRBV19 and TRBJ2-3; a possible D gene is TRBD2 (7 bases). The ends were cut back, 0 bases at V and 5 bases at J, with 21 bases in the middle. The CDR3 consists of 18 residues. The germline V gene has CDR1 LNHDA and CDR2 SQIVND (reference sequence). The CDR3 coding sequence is TGTGCCAGTAGTATAGATCTAGGGGGGGACTACGGGAAAGATACGCAGTATTTT. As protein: CASSIDLGGDYGKDTQYF. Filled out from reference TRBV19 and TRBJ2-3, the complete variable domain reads DGGITQSPKYLFRKEGQNVTLSCEQNLNHDAMYWYRQDPGQGLRLIYYSQIVNDFQKGDIAEGYSVSREKKESFPLTVTSAQKNPTAFYLCASSIDLGGDYGKDTQYFGPGTRLTVL.

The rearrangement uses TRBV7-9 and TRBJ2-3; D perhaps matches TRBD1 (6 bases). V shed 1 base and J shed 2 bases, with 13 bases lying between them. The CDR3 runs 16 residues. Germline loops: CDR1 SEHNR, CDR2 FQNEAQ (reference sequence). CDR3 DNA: TGTGCCAGCAGCTTAGACCCAGGGGATACCACAGATACGCAGTATTTT. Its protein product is CASSLDPGDTTDTQYF.

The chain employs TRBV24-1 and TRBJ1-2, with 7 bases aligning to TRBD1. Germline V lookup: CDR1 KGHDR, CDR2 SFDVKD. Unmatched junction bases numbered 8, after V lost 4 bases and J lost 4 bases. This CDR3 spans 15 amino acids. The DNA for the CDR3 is TGTGCCACCAGTGAAGGGACAGCGAAGGGCTATGGCTACACCTTC. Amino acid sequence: CATSEGTAKGYGYTF.

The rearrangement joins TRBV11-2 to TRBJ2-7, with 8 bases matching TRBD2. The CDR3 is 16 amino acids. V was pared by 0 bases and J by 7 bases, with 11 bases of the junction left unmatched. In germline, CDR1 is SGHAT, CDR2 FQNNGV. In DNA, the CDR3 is TGTGCCAGCAGCTTAGATCCGAACGGGAGGGCGGGAGAGCAGTACTTC. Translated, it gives CASSLDPNGRAGEQYF. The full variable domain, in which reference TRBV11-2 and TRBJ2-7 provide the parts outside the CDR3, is EAGVAQSPRYKIIEKRQSVAFWCNPISGHATLYWYQQILGQGPKLLIQFQNNGVVDDSQLPKDRFSAERLKGVDSTLKIQPAKLEDSAVYLCASSLDPNGRAGEQYFGPGTRLTVT.

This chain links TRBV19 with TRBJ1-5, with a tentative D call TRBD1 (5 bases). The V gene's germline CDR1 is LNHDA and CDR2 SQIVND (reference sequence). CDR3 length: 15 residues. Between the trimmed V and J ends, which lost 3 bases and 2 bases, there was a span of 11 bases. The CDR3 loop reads CASSISGTGNQPQHF. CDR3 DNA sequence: TGTGCCAGTAGTATTTCGGGGACGGGCAATCAGCCCCAGCATTTT.

The CDR3 DNA reads TGTGCCAGCAGCTGGACAGGGAATCAGCCCCAGCATTTT. Protein: CASSWTGNQPQHF. V gene TRBV11-2 combines with J gene TRBJ1-5; 8 positions match TRBD1. Germline CDR1 reads SGHAT; CDR2 reads FQNNGV. The CDR3 extends over 13 amino acids. Trimming at V came to 4 bases and at J to 4 bases, leaving 0 bases not matched to a gene.

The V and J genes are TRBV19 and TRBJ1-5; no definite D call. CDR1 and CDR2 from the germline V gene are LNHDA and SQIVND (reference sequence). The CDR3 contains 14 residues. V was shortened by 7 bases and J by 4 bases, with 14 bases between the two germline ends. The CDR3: CASTSRAANQPQHF. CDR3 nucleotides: TGTGCCAGTACTTCTCGGGCAGCGAATCAGCCCCAGCATTTT.

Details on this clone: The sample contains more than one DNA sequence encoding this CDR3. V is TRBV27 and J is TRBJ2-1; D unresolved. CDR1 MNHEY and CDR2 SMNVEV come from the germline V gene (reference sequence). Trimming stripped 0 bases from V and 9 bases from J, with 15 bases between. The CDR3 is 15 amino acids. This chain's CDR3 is CASSLSGPRVSEQFF. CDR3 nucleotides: TGTGCCAGCAGTTTATCGGGCCCTAGGGTCTCTGAGCAGTTCTTC.

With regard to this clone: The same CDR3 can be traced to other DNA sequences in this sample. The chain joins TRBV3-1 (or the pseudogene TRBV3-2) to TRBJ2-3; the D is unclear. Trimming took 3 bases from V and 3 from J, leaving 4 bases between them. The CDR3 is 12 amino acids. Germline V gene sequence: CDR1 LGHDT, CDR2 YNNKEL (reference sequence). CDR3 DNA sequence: TGTGCCAGCAGCCAGGAAACAGATACGCAGTATTTT. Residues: CASSQETDTQYF.

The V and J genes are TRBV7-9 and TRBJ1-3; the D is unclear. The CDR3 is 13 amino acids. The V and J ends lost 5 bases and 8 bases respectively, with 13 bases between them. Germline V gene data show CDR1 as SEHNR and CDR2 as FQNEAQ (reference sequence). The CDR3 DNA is TGTGCCAGCAGCGCTAGCCCCGGGGACACCATATATTTT. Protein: CASSASPGDTIYF.

The CDR3 region has the DNA TGTGCCTGGAGTGTACGGCTCACTGAAGCTTTCTTT. Translated: CAWSVRLTEAFF. The chain employs TRBV30 and TRBJ1-1, with D uncertain. From germline, CDR1 is GTSNPN and CDR2 SVGIG (reference sequence). The length of the CDR3 is 12 residues. Between the trimmed V and J ends, which lost 0 bases and 4 bases, there was a span of 6 bases.

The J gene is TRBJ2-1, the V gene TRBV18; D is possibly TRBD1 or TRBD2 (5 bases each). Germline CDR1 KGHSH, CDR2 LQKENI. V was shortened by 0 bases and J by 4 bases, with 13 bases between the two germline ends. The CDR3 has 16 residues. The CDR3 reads CASSPPLRDAYNEQFF. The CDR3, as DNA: TGTGCCAGCTCACCACCGCTCCGGGACGCGTACAATGAGCAGTTCTTC.

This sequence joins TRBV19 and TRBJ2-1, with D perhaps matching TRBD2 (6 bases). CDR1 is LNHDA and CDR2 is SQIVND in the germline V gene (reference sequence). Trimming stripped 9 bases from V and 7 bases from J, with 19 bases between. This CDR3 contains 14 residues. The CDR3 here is CASSEDGRRNEQFF. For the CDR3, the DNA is TGTGCCAGCAGCGAAGACGGGAGAAGGAATGAGCAGTTCTTC.

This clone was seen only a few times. CDR3 nucleotides: TGTGCCGCTGGGCGGAGCCAAGAGACCCAGTACTTC. This gives the protein CAAGRSQETQYF. V is TRBV10-3 and J is TRBJ2-5, with D hard to call. The V end was cut by 11 bases, the J end by 1 base, with 11 bases between. This CDR3 comprises 12 residues. Looked up from germline, CDR1 is ENHRY and CDR2 is SYGVKD.

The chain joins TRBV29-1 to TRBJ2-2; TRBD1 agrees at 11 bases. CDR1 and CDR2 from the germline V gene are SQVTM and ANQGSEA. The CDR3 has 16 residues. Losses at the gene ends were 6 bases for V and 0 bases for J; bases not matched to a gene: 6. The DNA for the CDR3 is TGCAGCGTCCCCGGACAGGGGGCGCCGAACACCGGGGAGCTGTTTTTT. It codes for CSVPGQGAPNTGELFF.

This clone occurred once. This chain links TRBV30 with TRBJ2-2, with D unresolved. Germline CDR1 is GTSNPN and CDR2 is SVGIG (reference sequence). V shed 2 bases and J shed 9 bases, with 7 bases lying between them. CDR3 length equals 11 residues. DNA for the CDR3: TGTGCCTGGAGTCCCACGAGGGAGCTGTTTTTT. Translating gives CAWSPTRELFF.

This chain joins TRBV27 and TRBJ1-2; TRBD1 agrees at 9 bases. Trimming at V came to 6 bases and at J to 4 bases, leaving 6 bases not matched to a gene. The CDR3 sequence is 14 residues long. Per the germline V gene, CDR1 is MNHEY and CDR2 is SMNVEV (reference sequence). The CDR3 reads CASSETGGGYGYTF. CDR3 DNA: TGTGCCAGCAGCGAGACAGGGGGTGGCTATGGCTACACCTTC.

The CDR3 protein is CASSPDRVEQYF. The CDR3 bases are TGTGCCAGCAGCCCGGACAGAGTCGAGCAGTACTTC. V is TRBV4-2 and J is TRBJ2-7; D is perhaps TRBD1 (6 bases). The germline V and J ends were trimmed by 4 bases and 6 bases, with 10 bases remaining between them. This CDR3 contains 12 residues. CDR1 is LGHNA, CDR2 YNFKEQ, per germline.

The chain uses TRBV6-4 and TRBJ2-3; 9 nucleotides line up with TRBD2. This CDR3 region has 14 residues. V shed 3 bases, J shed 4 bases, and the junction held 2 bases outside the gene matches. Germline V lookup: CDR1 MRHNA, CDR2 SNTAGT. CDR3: CASSDAGGADTQYF. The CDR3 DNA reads TGTGCCAGCAGTGATGCGGGAGGGGCAGATACGCAGTATTTT.

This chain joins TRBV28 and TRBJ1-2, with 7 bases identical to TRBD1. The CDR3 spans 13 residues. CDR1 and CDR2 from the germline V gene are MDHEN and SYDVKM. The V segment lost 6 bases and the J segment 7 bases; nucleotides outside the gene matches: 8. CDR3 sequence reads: CASSQGQPFGYTF. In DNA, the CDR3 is TGTGCCAGCAGCCAGGGACAGCCCTTTGGCTACACCTTC.

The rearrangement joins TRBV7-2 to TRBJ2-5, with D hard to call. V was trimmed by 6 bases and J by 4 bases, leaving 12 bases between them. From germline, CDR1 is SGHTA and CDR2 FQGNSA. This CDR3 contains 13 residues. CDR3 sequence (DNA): TGTGCCAGCAGTCCCCTCCGTGTAGAGACCCAGTACTTC. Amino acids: CASSPLRVETQYF.

The CDR3 nucleotides read TGTGCCAGTAGTGTCAGGGGATCAGCCTATGGCTACACCTTC. This gives the protein CASSVRGSAYGYTF. The chain joins TRBV19 to TRBJ1-2; D is perhaps TRBD1 (6 bases). The V gene's germline CDR1 is LNHDA and CDR2 SQIVND (reference sequence). V dropped 5 bases and J dropped 4 bases, with 14 bases sitting between them. This CDR3 is built from 14 residues.

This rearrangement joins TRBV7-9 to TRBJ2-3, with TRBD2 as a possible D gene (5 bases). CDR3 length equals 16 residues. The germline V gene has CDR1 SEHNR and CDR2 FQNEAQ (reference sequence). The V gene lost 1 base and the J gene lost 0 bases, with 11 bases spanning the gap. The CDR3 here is CASSLDAGGSTDTQYF. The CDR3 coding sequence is TGTGCCAGCAGCTTAGACGCGGGCGGTAGCACAGATACGCAGTATTTT.

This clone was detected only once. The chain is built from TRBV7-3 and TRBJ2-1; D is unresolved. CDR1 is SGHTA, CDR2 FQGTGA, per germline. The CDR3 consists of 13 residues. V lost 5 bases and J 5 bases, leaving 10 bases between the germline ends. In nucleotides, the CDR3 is TGTGCCAGCAGCCACCGGGCCAACAATGAGCAGTTCTTC. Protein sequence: CASSHRANNEQFF.

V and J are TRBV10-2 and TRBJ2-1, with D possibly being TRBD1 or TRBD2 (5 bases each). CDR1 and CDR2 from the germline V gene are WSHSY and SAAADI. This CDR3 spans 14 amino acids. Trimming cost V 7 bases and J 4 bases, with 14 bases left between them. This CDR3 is CASTPGRSYNEQFF. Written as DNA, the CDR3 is TGCGCCAGCACTCCGGGACGATCGTACAATGAGCAGTTCTTC.

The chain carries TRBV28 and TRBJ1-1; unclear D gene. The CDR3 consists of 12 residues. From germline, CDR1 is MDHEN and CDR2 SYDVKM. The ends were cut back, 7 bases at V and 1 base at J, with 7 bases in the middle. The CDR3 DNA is TGTGCCAGCAAACCGGGGAACACTGAAGCTTTCTTT. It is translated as CASKPGNTEAFF.